The rows below give T cell receptor beta chains drawn from one sample of a study of cytomegalovirus exposure and HLA in healthy donors. Profiling relied on immunoSEQ multiplex PCR, and the TCRdb table lists in-frame clones only, not all of them. The sample includes about 150,000 clones, roughly 80% seen only once; the top ten take roughly an eighth. The sample taken for sequencing was PBMCs. The receptors shown here come from a man aged 35-49 years in good health and CMV-seropositive. CDR3s include the opening cysteine and the closing phenylalanine or tryptophan. A D gene is named only where the DNA matches it firmly. Where a row states a size, it is once, few, many or the class of an expanded clone; other rows omit it.

CDR3nt: TGTGCCAGTCGGGGGTTGAACACTGAAGCTTTCTTT
CDR3aa: CASRGLNTEAFF
v_gene: TRBV28
j_gene: TRBJ1-1
abundance: -
d_gene: -

CDR3nt: TGTGCCAGCAGCGCTCGGCAGGGGGGCAATCAGCGGGAGCGAGAAGGCAATGAGCAGTTCTTC
CDR3aa: CASSARQGGNQREREGNEQFF
v_gene: TRBV9
j_gene: TRBJ2-1
abundance: -
d_gene: -

CDR3nt: TGCAGCGCCGACAGGAACATGAACACTGAAGCTTTCTTT
CDR3aa: CSADRNMNTEAFF
v_gene: TRBV29-1
j_gene: TRBJ1-1
abundance: -
d_gene: -

CDR3nt: TGTGCCAGCAGTCCCCTCAGGGGGCAGCAGTACTTC
CDR3aa: CASSPLRGQQYF
v_gene: TRBV28
j_gene: TRBJ2-7
abundance: -
d_gene: TRBD1

CDR3nt: TGTGCCACCACTAGTAAAGGGGGAATGGGCACAGATACGCAGTATTTT
CDR3aa: CATTSKGGMGTDTQYF
v_gene: TRBV10-3
j_gene: TRBJ2-3
abundance: -
d_gene: -

CDR3nt: TGTGCCAGTAGGACTAGTACCTTTGGGGCCAACGTCCTGACTTTC
CDR3aa: CASRTSTFGANVLTF
v_gene: TRBV19
j_gene: TRBJ2-6
abundance: -
d_gene: -

CDR3nt: TGCGCCAGCAGCTTGGAAGGGGGGGTGTACCAAGAGACCCAGTACTTC
CDR3aa: CASSLEGGVYQETQYF
v_gene: TRBV5-1
j_gene: TRBJ2-5
abundance: -
d_gene: -

CDR3nt: TGTGCCAGCAGCCCCCAGACTGCCCAAGAGACCCAGTACTTC
CDR3aa: CASSPQTAQETQYF
v_gene: TRBV9
j_gene: TRBJ2-5
abundance: -
d_gene: -

CDR3nt: TGTGCCAGCAGCTTAGGGGGGAGGGGTGAGACCCAGTACTTC
CDR3aa: CASSLGGRGETQYF
v_gene: TRBV7-7
j_gene: TRBJ2-5
abundance: -
d_gene: TRBD2

CDR3nt: TGTGCCAGCAGCCAAGATGAGCGGGAGATCCCAAGAGAGACCCAGTACTTC
CDR3aa: CASSQDEREIPRETQYF
v_gene: TRBV14
j_gene: TRBJ2-5
abundance: -
d_gene: TRBD2

CDR3nt: TGTGCCAGTTCCGGGACTAGCTACTACGAGCAGTACTTC
CDR3aa: CASSGTSYYEQYF
v_gene: TRBV19
j_gene: TRBJ2-7
abundance: -
d_gene: TRBD2

CDR3nt: TGTGCCAGCAGTCCCCCGGGACTAGCGGGTTGGGATACGCAGTATTTT
CDR3aa: CASSPPGLAGWDTQYF
v_gene: TRBV28
j_gene: TRBJ2-3
abundance: -
d_gene: TRBD2

CDR3nt: TGTGCCAGCAGTTTATTGTTTCCCGGGGGACCGGGGGGCTACACCTTC
CDR3aa: CASSLLFPGGPGGYTF
v_gene: TRBV27
j_gene: TRBJ1-2
abundance: -
d_gene: -

CDR3nt: TGCAGCGTGACCCTTGTTTATCCTAGCGGGGATCGTGGGGGCCCCGGGGAGCTGTTTTTT
CDR3aa: CSVTLVYPSGDRGGPGELFF
v_gene: TRBV29-1
j_gene: TRBJ2-2
abundance: -
d_gene: TRBD2

CDR3nt: TGTGCCAGCAGCTTGCGATTAGCGGGATTCACAGATACGCAGTATTTT
CDR3aa: CASSLRLAGFTDTQYF
v_gene: TRBV5-4
j_gene: TRBJ2-3
abundance: once
d_gene: TRBD2

CDR3nt: TGTGCCAGCAGCCAAGAGAAGCTGGGCCACTCTGGAAACACCATATATTTT
CDR3aa: CASSQEKLGHSGNTIYF
v_gene: TRBV4-2
j_gene: TRBJ1-3
abundance: -
d_gene: -

CDR3nt: TGTGCCAGCAGGGGCACGACAGATACGCAGTATTTT
CDR3aa: CASRGTTDTQYF
v_gene: TRBV7-9
j_gene: TRBJ2-3
abundance: -
d_gene: -

CDR3nt: TGCGCCAGCAGTGAGGGGCTAGCGGACTACGAGCAGTACTTC
CDR3aa: CASSEGLADYEQYF
v_gene: TRBV10-1
j_gene: TRBJ2-7
abundance: -
d_gene: TRBD2

CDR3nt: TGTGCCAGCAGTTACCTTGAGGGTCCGGGACTAGCGATTAGCACAGATACGCAGTATTTT
CDR3aa: CASSYLEGPGLAISTDTQYF
v_gene: TRBV28
j_gene: TRBJ2-3
abundance: few
d_gene: TRBD2

CDR3nt: TGTGCCAGCAGCACCGGGACAGGGTGGGAGCAGTACTTC
CDR3aa: CASSTGTGWEQYF
v_gene: TRBV9
j_gene: TRBJ2-7
abundance: -
d_gene: TRBD1

CDR3nt: TGTGCCAGCAGGGGCTCTAGCGGGAGTCGCAATGAGCAGTTCTTC
CDR3aa: CASRGSSGSRNEQFF
v_gene: TRBV7-2
j_gene: TRBJ2-1
abundance: -
d_gene: TRBD2

CDR3nt: TGCGCCAGCAGTGAGGTGGCGGGAGGGCCGGGCGAGCAGTACTTC
CDR3aa: CASSEVAGGPGEQYF
v_gene: TRBV10-2
j_gene: TRBJ2-7
abundance: -
d_gene: TRBD2

CDR3nt: TGTGCCAGCAGCGCGCGCGGGACGGATAATTCACCCCTCCACTTT
CDR3aa: CASSARGTDNSPLHF
v_gene: TRBV9
j_gene: TRBJ1-6
abundance: -
d_gene: -

CDR3nt: TGTGCCAGCAGCTTAAATGCCGCAGGGGACAATGGCTACACCTTC
CDR3aa: CASSLNAAGDNGYTF
v_gene: TRBV11-2
j_gene: TRBJ1-2
abundance: -
d_gene: -

CDR3nt: TGTGCCAGCAGTTCCCCGGGACAGGGGAACACTGAAGCTTTCTTT
CDR3aa: CASSSPGQGNTEAFF
v_gene: TRBV28
j_gene: TRBJ1-1
abundance: few
d_gene: TRBD1

CDR3nt: TGTGCCAGCAGCTCATACTCTGGTGTTAGAAACATTCAGTACTTC
CDR3aa: CASSSYSGVRNIQYF
v_gene: TRBV7-8
j_gene: TRBJ2-4
abundance: -
d_gene: -

CDR3nt: TGTGCCAGCAGTCCCCCTAGCGGGAGGCGGAATGAGCAGTTCTTC
CDR3aa: CASSPPSGRRNEQFF
v_gene: TRBV6-1
j_gene: TRBJ2-1
abundance: -
d_gene: TRBD2

CDR3nt: TGTGCCAGCACGGGGACCGGGGGACCTGGAAACACCATATATTTT
CDR3aa: CASTGTGGPGNTIYF
v_gene: TRBV28
j_gene: TRBJ1-3
abundance: -
d_gene: -

CDR3nt: TGTGCCAGCAGCCCGGACAGGATTAGCTACGAGCAGTACTTC
CDR3aa: CASSPDRISYEQYF
v_gene: TRBV7-2
j_gene: TRBJ2-7
abundance: -
d_gene: TRBD1

CDR3nt: TGTGCCAGCAGGACCTACAGGGCGCCACATAGCTCTGGCTACACCTTC
CDR3aa: CASRTYRAPHSSGYTF
v_gene: TRBV27
j_gene: TRBJ1-2
abundance: -
d_gene: -

CDR3nt: TGTGCCAGCGGACAGCTTATCTCTGGGGCCAACGTCCTGACTTTC
CDR3aa: CASGQLISGANVLTF
v_gene: TRBV28
j_gene: TRBJ2-6
abundance: -
d_gene: -

CDR3nt: TGTGCCAGCAGCTTAGTAGCGGAATCCAATGAGCAGTTCTTC
CDR3aa: CASSLVAESNEQFF
v_gene: TRBV5-4
j_gene: TRBJ2-1
abundance: -
d_gene: -

CDR3nt: TGTGCCAGCAGTATGGAGTCTGAAGCTTTCTTT
CDR3aa: CASSMESEAFF
v_gene: TRBV6-6
j_gene: TRBJ1-1
abundance: -
d_gene: -

CDR3nt: TGTGCCAGCAGCCCTAGCGGGAGTACCCTCTACGAGCAGTACTTC
CDR3aa: CASSPSGSTLYEQYF
v_gene: TRBV4-2
j_gene: TRBJ2-7
abundance: -
d_gene: TRBD2

CDR3nt: TGTGCCAGCTCACCGGACAGGGACACCATATATTTT
CDR3aa: CASSPDRDTIYF
v_gene: TRBV18
j_gene: TRBJ1-3
abundance: -
d_gene: TRBD1

CDR3nt: TGTGCCAGCACCCCGGGACAGGTCACTGAAGCTTTCTTT
CDR3aa: CASTPGQVTEAFF
v_gene: TRBV6-1
j_gene: TRBJ1-1
abundance: -
d_gene: TRBD1

CDR3nt: TGTGCCACCGCCCAATACGGGACAGGGAGACACAATGAGCAGTTCTTC
CDR3aa: CATAQYGTGRHNEQFF
v_gene: TRBV19
j_gene: TRBJ2-1
abundance: -
d_gene: TRBD1

CDR3nt: TGTGCCAGCAGCTCCCCTCCGGGACACGAAGCTTTCTTT
CDR3aa: CASSSPPGHEAFF
v_gene: TRBV7-9
j_gene: TRBJ1-1
abundance: -
d_gene: -

CDR3nt: TGTGCCAGCAGCTTTCCGGTAGTAGCTAACTATGGCTACACCTTC
CDR3aa: CASSFPVVANYGYTF
v_gene: TRBV7-9
j_gene: TRBJ1-2
abundance: -
d_gene: -

CDR3nt: TGTGCCACCAGCCCACTGACAGGTCCTAATGAAAAACTGTTTTTT
CDR3aa: CATSPLTGPNEKLFF
v_gene: TRBV15
j_gene: TRBJ1-4
abundance: -
d_gene: -

CDR3nt: TGTGCCAGCTCACCCGAAGAGAACTATGGCTACACCTTC
CDR3aa: CASSPEENYGYTF
v_gene: TRBV18
j_gene: TRBJ1-2
abundance: -
d_gene: -

CDR3nt: TGTGCCAGCAGCTCTCAGGGGAACACTGAAGCTTTCTTT
CDR3aa: CASSSQGNTEAFF
v_gene: TRBV7-9
j_gene: TRBJ1-1
abundance: -
d_gene: -

CDR3nt: TGTGCCAGCAGACAACTAGCGGGGGGCCCCGTCCTGACTTTC
CDR3aa: CASRQLAGGPVLTF
v_gene: TRBV2
j_gene: TRBJ2-6
abundance: -
d_gene: TRBD2

CDR3nt: TGTGCCAGCAGCCCCCAGGGGCGCGACAACGAGCAGTACTTC
CDR3aa: CASSPQGRDNEQYF
v_gene: TRBV4-2
j_gene: TRBJ2-7
abundance: -
d_gene: -